One sample yielded the 23 T cell receptor beta chains listed below, sequenced in a study of T-cell memory formation after mild COVID-19. TCRdb recomputed calls from the 5' RACE reads with MiXCR, one row per CDR3 protein. In the table there are about 190,000 distinct CDR3 sequences, around 17% of which are singletons. Sequenced sample: PBMCs or a T cell subset sorted from them (not recorded which). These receptors all come from an adult woman who had mild COVID-19 (a few samples of this study predate the infection). Cell type and time point are not known.

This clonotype appeared a few times. This chain links TRBV12-3 or TRBV12-4 with TRBJ1-1; 7 bases are shared with TRBD1. V dropped 6 bases and J dropped 1; count of bases not matched to a gene: 2. The CDR3 consists of 13 residues. The CDR3 region is CASRTGPNTEAFF. DNA of the CDR3: TGTGCCAGCAGGACAGGGCCGAACACTGAAGCTTTCTTT.

J is TRBJ1-1 and V is TRBV18; D gene unclear. This CDR3 region has 13 residues. Trimming cost V 2 bases and J 5 bases, with 9 bases left between them. The V gene's germline CDR1 is KGHSH and CDR2 LQKENI. This CDR3 reads CASSPIRSTEAFF. For the CDR3, the DNA is TGTGCCAGCTCACCAATCCGGAGTACTGAAGCTTTCTTT.

In DNA form, the CDR3 reads TGCAGTGCTACTCCGACACCCTCTACAACGAATTCACCCCTCCACTTT. It translates to CSATPTPSTTNSPLHF. The chain carries TRBV20-1 and TRBJ1-6; unclear D gene. The V gene's germline CDR1 is DFQATT and CDR2 SNEGSKA (reference sequence). The CDR3 sequence is 16 residues long. V lost 4 bases and J 7 bases, leaving 20 bases between the germline ends.

The sample holds a few counts of this clonotype. The rearrangement uses TRBV29-1 and TRBJ2-7; tentative D call: TRBD1 (6 bases). The CDR3 loop spans 15 amino acids. V dropped 4 bases and J dropped 3 bases, with 19 bases sitting between them. Germline V gene lookup returns CDR1 SQVTM and CDR2 ANQGSEA. CDR3 DNA: TGCAGCGTTGTGGGACAAACCTATCCCCACTACGAGCAGTACTTC. Protein product: CSVVGQTYPHYEQYF.

The chain uses TRBV7-2 and TRBJ2-1; the D is unclear. V shed 6 bases and J shed 1 base, with 7 bases lying between them. The CDR3 sequence is 13 residues long. Germline V CDR1 and CDR2: SGHTA, FQGNSA. The CDR3 DNA reads as TGTGCCAGCAGTCGAGAATCCTACAATGAGCAGTTCTTC. It specifies CASSRESYNEQFF.

The chain employs TRBV20-1 and TRBJ1-2; D is unclear. The V end was cut by 2 bases, the J end by 1 base, with 11 bases between. Germline V CDR1 and CDR2: DFQATT, SNEGSKA (reference sequence). This CDR3 has 14 amino acids. CDR3 sequence reads: CSARINSLNYGYTF. DNA of the CDR3: TGCAGTGCTAGAATAAACAGCCTTAACTATGGCTACACCTTC.

Here the CDR3 reads CSARAGGRDTDTQYF. In DNA form, the CDR3 reads TGCAGTGCTAGAGCTGGCGGGAGGGACACAGATACGCAGTATTTT. The V call is TRBV20-1, the J call TRBJ2-3, with TRBD2 matching over 9 bases. V was pared by 1 base and J by 2 bases, with 4 bases of the junction left unmatched. Germline loops: CDR1 DFQATT, CDR2 SNEGSKA (reference sequence). This CDR3 is 15 amino acids long.

The chain couples TRBV5-1 to TRBJ2-2, with D possibly TRBD2 on 5 matching bases. The CDR3 runs 15 residues. Germline-derived CDR1 and CDR2 are SGHRS and YFSETQ. V was clipped by 2 bases and J by 1 base, with 9 bases between them. CDR3 loop: CASSLEGRNTGELFF. In DNA form, the CDR3 reads TGCGCCAGCAGCTTAGAAGGGAGGAACACCGGGGAGCTGTTTTTT.

This clonotype was seen a handful of times. V gene TRBV7-2 combines with J gene TRBJ2-3; the match to TRBD2 covers 10 bases. The germline CDR1 and CDR2 sequences are SGHTA and FQGNSA. V gave up 2 bases and J gave up 6 bases; unmatched junction bases: 5. There are 15 residues in the CDR3. CDR3 sequence: CASSLKAGGPDTQYF. The CDR3 DNA is TGTGCCAGCAGCTTAAAAGCGGGAGGGCCGGATACGCAGTATTTT.

In this sample, this clonotype turned up many times. The V gene is TRBV3-1, the J gene TRBJ2-2; tentatively, D is TRBD2 (6 bases). Germline CDR1 LGHDT, CDR2 YNNKEL (reference sequence). The CDR3 extends over 14 amino acids. Trimming left V 4 bases short and J 2 bases short, with 8 bases between. The CDR3 protein is CASSPGSNTGELFF. The DNA for the CDR3 is TGTGCCAGCAGCCCCGGGAGCAACACCGGGGAGCTGTTTTTT. Drawing the rest from reference TRBV3-1 and TRBJ2-2, the complete variable domain is DTAVSQTPKYLVTQMGNDKSIKCEQNLGHDTMYWYKQDSKKFLKIMFSYNNKELIINETVPNRFSPKSPDKAHLNLHINSLELGDSAVYFCASSPGSNTGELFFGEGSRLTVL.

This clonotype was counted between two and nine times. This chain links TRBV7-9 with TRBJ2-7, with a tentative D call TRBD2 (6 bases). The germline gives CDR1 SEHNR, CDR2 FQNEAQ (reference sequence). The CDR3 contains 16 residues. Trimming stripped 4 bases from V and 4 bases from J, with 20 bases between. CDR3 coding DNA: TGTGCCAGCAGCTCAGGCGATGGTCGGGGGTTGTACGAGCAGTACTTC. This codes for CASSSGDGRGLYEQYF.

CDR3 sequence (DNA): TGTGCCAGCAGCCCCTCGTACAGGGAGAGTGAAAAACTGTTTTTT. As protein: CASSPSYRESEKLFF. The rearrangement uses TRBV4-2 and TRBJ1-4; TRBD1 might be the D (6 bases). V was clipped by 4 bases and J by 7 bases, with 16 bases between them. The CDR3 has 15 residues. Per the germline V gene, CDR1 is LGHNA and CDR2 is YNFKEQ.

The V call is TRBV9, the J call TRBJ2-5, with a tentative D call TRBD1 (5 bases). The CDR3 covers 14 residues. Deletions cut 1 base from V and 5 bases from J, with 12 bases between. From germline, CDR1 is SGDLS and CDR2 YYNGEE. The CDR3 DNA follows: TGTGCCAGCAGCGTAAGGGGATTTGAGGAGACCCAGTACTTC. This codes for CASSVRGFEETQYF. The variable domain in full, completed from reference TRBV9 and TRBJ2-5, reads DSGVTQTPKHLITATGQRVTLRCSPRSGDLSVYWYQQSLDQGLQFLIQYYNGEERAKGNILERFSAQQFPDLHSELNLSSLELGDSALYFCASSVRGFEETQYFGPGTRLLVL.

The gene calls are TRBV18 and TRBJ2-5; D could derive from TRBD1 or TRBD2 (5 bases each). V lost 3 bases and J 1 base, leaving 9 bases between the germline ends. The CDR3 has 14 residues. Germline CDR1 and CDR2: KGHSH and LQKENI. The CDR3 DNA follows: TGTGCCAGCTCACCGTGGGGGACCCAAGAGACCCAGTACTTC. It translates to CASSPWGTQETQYF.

This clonotype has ten or more counts. The chain employs TRBV6-2 or TRBV6-3 and TRBJ2-3; D gene unclear. The CDR3 length is 13 residues. CDR1 and CDR2 (germline): MNHEY, SVGEGT. With 0 bases removed from V and 5 bases from J, the gap between germline ends came to 6 bases. CDR3 sequence reads: CASSYSVGDTQYF. The CDR3 bases are TGTGCCAGCAGTTACTCGGTCGGAGATACGCAGTATTTT.

DNA for the CDR3: TGTGCCAGCAGCTCACGGGACAGGGGGCGAAAGACTGAAGCTTTCTTT. It encodes CASSSRDRGRKTEAFF. This chain uses TRBV11-1 with TRBJ1-1; 12 nucleotides align to TRBD1. CDR1 and CDR2 from the germline V gene are SGHAT and FQDESV (reference sequence). CDR3 size: 16 residues. V shed 4 bases, J shed 5 bases, and the junction held 8 bases outside the gene matches.

The sample holds a few counts of this clonotype. At one boundary the junction diverges from the germline segment, which might be a read error. The genes are TRBV20-1 and TRBJ2-1, with 10 bases lining up with TRBD2. CDR3 length equals 14 residues. Germline V lookup: CDR1 DFQATT, CDR2 SNEGSKA (reference sequence). The CDR3: CSAKSGGAYSEQFF. In nucleotides, the CDR3 is TGCAGTGCCAAGAGCGGGGGGGCGTACAGTGAGCAGTTCTTC.

This clonotype was counted a few times. This chain uses TRBV5-1 with TRBJ1-5; D remains unclear. V was shortened by 4 bases and J by 5 bases, with 10 bases between the two germline ends. The CDR3 length is 13 residues. Germline lookup yields CDR1 SGHRS and CDR2 YFSETQ. The chain's CDR3 is CASSPAPDQPQHF. CDR3 DNA sequence: TGCGCCAGCAGCCCAGCTCCAGATCAGCCCCAGCATTTT.

CDR3 residues: CASSAGNSGGSSYEQYF. The CDR3 coding sequence is TGCGCCAGCAGCGCCGGGAATAGCGGGGGAAGCTCCTACGAGCAGTACTTC. The chain uses TRBV5-1 and TRBJ2-7; 9 bases fit TRBD2. Germline values: CDR1 SGHRS, CDR2 YFSETQ. Trimming at V came to 4 bases and at J to 0 bases, leaving 11 bases not matched to a gene. The CDR3 loop spans 17 amino acids.

This chain uses TRBV12-3 or TRBV12-4 with TRBJ2-5; D possibly corresponds to TRBD2 (5 bases). The CDR3 has 15 amino acids. V was trimmed by 3 bases and J by 4 bases, leaving 15 bases between them. The CDR3 loop is CASSFSGTGLETQYF. For the CDR3, the DNA is TGTGCCAGCAGTTTCTCCGGTACGGGGTTAGAGACCCAGTACTTC.

V is TRBV20-1 and J is TRBJ1-2; D is uncertain. The CDR3 is 13 residues long. Trimming pared 6 bases from V and 0 bases from J, leaving 11 bases between. In germline, CDR1 is DFQATT, CDR2 SNEGSKA (reference sequence). CDR3: CSAPQVANYGYTF. CDR3 nucleotide sequence: TGCAGTGCCCCTCAGGTCGCTAACTATGGCTACACCTTC.

The genes are TRBV4-1 and TRBJ2-4; perhaps TRBD1 as D (6 bases). The CDR3 spans 18 residues. Trimming left V 1 base short and J 6 bases short, with 22 bases between. CDR1 and CDR2 (germline): MGHRA, YSYEKL. CDR3: CASSQAELGAQSGNIQYF. DNA of the CDR3: TGCGCCAGCAGCCAAGCGGAATTGGGGGCGCAATCGGGAAACATTCAGTACTTC.

This clonotype was counted only a few times. V gene TRBV6-1 combines with J gene TRBJ2-1; 7 bases map to TRBD2. Germline V gene lookup returns CDR1 MNHNS and CDR2 SASEGT. J lost 13 bases, V lost 1 base, and 19 bases had no gene match. The CDR3 extends over 17 amino acids. In DNA form, the CDR3 reads TGTGCCAGCAGTGAAGGAGTGGATGGGAGGGCCTACATCCCCCAGTTCTTC. Its translation is CASSEGVDGRAYIPQFF.